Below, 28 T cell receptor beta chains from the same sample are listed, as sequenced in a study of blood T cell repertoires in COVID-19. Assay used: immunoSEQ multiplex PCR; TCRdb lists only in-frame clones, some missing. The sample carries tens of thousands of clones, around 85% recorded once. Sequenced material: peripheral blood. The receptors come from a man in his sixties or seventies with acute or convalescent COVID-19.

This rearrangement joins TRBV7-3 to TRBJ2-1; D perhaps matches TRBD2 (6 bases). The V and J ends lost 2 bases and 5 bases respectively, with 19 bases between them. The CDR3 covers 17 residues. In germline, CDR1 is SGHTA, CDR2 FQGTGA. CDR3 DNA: TGTGCCAGCAGCTTAGGAGGGACTGGCGGGCGGAACAATGAGCAGTTCTTC. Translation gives CASSLGGTGGRNNEQFF.

Here the CDR3 reads CSVAAASGSWADTQYF. CDR3 in DNA: TGCAGCGTTGCGGCGGCTAGCGGGAGCTGGGCAGATACGCAGTATTTT. The genes are TRBV29-1 and TRBJ2-3; 10 bases are a match to TRBD2. The ends lost 4 bases at V and 4 bases at J; junction bases unmatched: 11. The CDR3 has 16 amino acids. Germline CDR1 and CDR2: SQVTM and ANQGSEA.

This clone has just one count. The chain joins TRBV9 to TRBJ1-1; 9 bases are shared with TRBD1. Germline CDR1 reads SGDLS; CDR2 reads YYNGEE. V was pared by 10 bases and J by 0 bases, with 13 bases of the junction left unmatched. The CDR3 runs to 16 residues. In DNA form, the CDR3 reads TGTGCCGGACTCTCCGGACAGGGGTTTTTGAACACTGAAGCTTTCTTT. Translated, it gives CAGLSGQGFLNTEAFF.

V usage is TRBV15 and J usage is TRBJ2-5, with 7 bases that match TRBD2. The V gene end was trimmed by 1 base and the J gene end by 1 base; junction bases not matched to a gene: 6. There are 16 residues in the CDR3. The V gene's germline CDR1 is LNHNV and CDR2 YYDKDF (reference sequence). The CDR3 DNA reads TGTGCCACCAGCAGAGCCCCGAGCGGGGTCCAAGAGACCCAGTACTTC. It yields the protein CATSRAPSGVQETQYF.

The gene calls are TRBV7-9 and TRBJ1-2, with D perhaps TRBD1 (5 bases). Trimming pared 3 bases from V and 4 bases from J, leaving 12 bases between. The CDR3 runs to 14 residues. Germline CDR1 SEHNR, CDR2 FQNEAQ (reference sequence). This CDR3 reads CASSFTQVGYGYTF. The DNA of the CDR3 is TGTGCCAGCAGCTTTACACAGGTCGGCTATGGCTACACCTTC.

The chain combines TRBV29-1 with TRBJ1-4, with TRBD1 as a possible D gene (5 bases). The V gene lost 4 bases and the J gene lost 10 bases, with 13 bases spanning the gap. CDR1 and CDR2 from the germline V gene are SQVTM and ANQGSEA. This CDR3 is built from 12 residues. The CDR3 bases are TGCAGCGTTGCCGTAGGGGAAGGAAAACTGTTTTTT. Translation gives CSVAVGEGKLFF.

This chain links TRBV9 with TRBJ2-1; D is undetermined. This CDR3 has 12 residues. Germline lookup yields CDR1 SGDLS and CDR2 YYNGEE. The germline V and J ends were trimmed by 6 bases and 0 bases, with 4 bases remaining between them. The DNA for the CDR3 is TGTGCCAGCAAGAGCTCCTACAATGAGCAGTTCTTC. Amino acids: CASKSSYNEQFF.

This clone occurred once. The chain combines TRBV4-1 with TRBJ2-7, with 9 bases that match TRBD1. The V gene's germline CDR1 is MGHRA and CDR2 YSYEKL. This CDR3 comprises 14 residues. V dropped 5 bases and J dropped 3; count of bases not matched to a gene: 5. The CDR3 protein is CASSYRDRDYEQYF. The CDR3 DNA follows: TGCGCCAGCAGCTACCGGGACAGGGACTACGAGCAGTACTTC.

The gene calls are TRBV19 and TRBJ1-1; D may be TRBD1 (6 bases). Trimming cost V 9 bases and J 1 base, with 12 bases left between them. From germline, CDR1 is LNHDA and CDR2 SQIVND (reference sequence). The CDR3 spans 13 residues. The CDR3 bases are TGTGCCAGCACGGACAGATCGAACACTGAAGCTTTCTTT. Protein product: CASTDRSNTEAFF.

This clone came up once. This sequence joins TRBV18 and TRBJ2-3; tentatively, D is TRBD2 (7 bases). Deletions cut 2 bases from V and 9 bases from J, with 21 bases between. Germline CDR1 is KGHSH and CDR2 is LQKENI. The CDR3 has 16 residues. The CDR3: CASSPNAAGEGGTQYF. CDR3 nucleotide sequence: TGTGCCAGCTCACCAAATGCGGCGGGAGAGGGGGGAACGCAGTATTTT.

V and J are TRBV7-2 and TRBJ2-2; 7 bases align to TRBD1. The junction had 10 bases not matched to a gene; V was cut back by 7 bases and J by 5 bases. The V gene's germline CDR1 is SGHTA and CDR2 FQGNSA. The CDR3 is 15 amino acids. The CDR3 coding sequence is TGTGCCAGCAAAATCGGGACAGAAAAAACCGGGGAGCTGTTTTTT. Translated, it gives CASKIGTEKTGELFF.

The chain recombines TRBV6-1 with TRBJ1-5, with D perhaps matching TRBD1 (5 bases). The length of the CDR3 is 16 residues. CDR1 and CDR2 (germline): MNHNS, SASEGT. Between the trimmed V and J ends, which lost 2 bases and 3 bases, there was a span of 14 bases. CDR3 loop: CASSERGGDINQPQHF. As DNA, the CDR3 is TGTGCCAGCAGTGAACGTGGAGGGGATATCAATCAGCCCCAGCATTTT.

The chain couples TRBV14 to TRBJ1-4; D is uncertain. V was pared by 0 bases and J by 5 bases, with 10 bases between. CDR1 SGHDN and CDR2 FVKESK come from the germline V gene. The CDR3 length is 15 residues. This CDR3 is CASSQDHMRNEKLFF. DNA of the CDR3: TGTGCCAGCAGCCAAGATCACATGCGGAATGAAAAACTGTTTTTT.

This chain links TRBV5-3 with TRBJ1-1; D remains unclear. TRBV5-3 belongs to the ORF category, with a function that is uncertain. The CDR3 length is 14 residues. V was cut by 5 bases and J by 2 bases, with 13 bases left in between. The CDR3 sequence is CARSSQHLNTEAFF. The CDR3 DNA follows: TGTGCCAGAAGTTCACAGCACCTTAACACTGAAGCTTTCTTT.

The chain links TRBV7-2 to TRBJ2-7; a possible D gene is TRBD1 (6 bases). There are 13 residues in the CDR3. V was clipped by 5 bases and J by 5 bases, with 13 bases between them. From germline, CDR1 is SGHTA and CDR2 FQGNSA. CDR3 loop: CASSKGHLDEQYF. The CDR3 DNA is TGTGCCAGCAGCAAGGGACACCTCGACGAGCAGTACTTC.

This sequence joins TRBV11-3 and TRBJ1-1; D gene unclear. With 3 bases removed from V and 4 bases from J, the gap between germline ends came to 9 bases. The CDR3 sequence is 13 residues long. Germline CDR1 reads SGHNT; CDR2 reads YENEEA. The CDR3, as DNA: TGTGCCAGCAGCTTCTCGGGGATCACTGAAGCTTTCTTT. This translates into CASSFSGITEAFF.

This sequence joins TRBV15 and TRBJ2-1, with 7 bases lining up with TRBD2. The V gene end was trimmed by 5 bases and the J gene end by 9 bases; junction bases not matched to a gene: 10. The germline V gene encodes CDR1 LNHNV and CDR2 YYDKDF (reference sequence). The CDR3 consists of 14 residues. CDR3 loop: CATSGGDSLGEQFF. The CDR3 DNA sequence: TGTGCCACCAGCGGGGGGGACTCCCTGGGTGAGCAGTTCTTC.

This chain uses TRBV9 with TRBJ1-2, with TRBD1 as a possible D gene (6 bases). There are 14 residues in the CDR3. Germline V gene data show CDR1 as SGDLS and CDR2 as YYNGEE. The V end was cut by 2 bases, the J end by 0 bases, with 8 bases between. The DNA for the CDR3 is TGTGCCAGCAGCGTGGGGACATCTAACTATGGCTACACCTTC. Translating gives CASSVGTSNYGYTF.

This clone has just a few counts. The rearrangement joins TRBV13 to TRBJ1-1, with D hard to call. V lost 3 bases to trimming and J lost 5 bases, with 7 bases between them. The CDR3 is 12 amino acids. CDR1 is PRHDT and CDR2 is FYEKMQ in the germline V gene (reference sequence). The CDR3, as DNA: TGTGCCAGCAGCTTCCACAGTACTGAAGCTTTCTTT. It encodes CASSFHSTEAFF. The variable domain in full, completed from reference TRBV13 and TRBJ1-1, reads AAGVIQSPRHLIKEKRETATLKCYPIPRHDTVYWYQQGPGQDPQFLISFYEKMQSDKGSIPDRFSAQQFSDYHSELNMSSLELGDSALYFCASSFHSTEAFFGQGTRLTVV.

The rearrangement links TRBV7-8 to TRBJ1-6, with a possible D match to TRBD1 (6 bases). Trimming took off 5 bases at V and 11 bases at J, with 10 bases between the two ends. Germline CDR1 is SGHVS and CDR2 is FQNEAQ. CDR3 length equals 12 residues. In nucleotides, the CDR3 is TGTGCCAGCAGCGGACAGAGGGCACCCCTCCACTTT. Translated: CASSGQRAPLHF. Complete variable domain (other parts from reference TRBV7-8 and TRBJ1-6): GAGVSQSPRYKVAKRGQDVALRCDPISGHVSLFWYQQALGQGPEFLTYFQNEAQLDKSGLPSDRFFAERPEGSVSTLKIQRTQQEDSAVYLCASSGQRAPLHFGNGTRLTVT.

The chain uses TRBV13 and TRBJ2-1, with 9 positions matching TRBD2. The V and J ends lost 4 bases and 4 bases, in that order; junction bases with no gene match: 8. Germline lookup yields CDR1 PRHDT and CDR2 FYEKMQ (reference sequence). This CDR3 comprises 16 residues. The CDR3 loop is CASSSIAGAIYNEQFF. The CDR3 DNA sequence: TGTGCCAGCAGCTCCATAGCGGGAGCGATATACAATGAGCAGTTCTTC. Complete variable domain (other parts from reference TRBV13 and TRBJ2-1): AAGVIQSPRHLIKEKRETATLKCYPIPRHDTVYWYQQGPGQDPQFLISFYEKMQSDKGSIPDRFSAQQFSDYHSELNMSSLELGDSALYFCASSSIAGAIYNEQFFGPGTRLTVL.

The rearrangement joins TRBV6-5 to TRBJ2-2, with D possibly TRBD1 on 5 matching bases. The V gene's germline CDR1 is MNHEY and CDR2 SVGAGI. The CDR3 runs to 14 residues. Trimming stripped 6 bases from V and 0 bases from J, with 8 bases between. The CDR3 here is CASRSGTNTGELFF. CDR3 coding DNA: TGTGCCAGCAGGTCAGGGACGAACACCGGGGAGCTGTTTTTT.

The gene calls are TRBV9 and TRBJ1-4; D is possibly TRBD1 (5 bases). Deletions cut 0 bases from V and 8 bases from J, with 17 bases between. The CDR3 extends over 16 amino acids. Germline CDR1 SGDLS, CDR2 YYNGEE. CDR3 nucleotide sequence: TGTGCCAGCAGCGTAGGTGGCGGGGGAGGAGGGGAAAAACTGTTTTTT. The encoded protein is CASSVGGGGGGEKLFF.

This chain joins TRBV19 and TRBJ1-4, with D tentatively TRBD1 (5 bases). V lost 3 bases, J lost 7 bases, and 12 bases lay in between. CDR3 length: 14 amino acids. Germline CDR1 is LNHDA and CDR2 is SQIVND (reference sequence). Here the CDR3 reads CASSIKGRGEKLFF. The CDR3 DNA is TGTGCCAGTAGTATCAAGGGGCGCGGTGAAAAACTGTTTTTT.

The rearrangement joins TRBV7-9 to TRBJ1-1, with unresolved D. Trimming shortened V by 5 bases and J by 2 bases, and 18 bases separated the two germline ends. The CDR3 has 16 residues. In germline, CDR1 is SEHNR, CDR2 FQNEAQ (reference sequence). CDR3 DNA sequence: TGTGCCAGCAGCCCTAGAGGTCTGGGTCTTAACACTGAAGCTTTCTTT. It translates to CASSPRGLGLNTEAFF.

The DNA for the CDR3 is TGTGCCATCAGTGGGGACAGGGAGGGAACCGAGCAGTACTTC. Translated, it gives CAISGDREGTEQYF. The gene calls are TRBV10-3 and TRBJ2-7; 9 bases match TRBD1. The CDR3 runs 14 residues. Germline V gene data show CDR1 as ENHRY and CDR2 as SYGVKD. Trimming at V came to 4 bases and at J to 6 bases, leaving 7 bases not matched to a gene.

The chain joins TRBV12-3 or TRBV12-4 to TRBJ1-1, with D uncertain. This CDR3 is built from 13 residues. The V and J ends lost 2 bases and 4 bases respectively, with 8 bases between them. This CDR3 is CASSLNSLTEAFF. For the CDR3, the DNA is TGTGCCAGCAGTTTAAACTCCCTCACTGAAGCTTTCTTT.

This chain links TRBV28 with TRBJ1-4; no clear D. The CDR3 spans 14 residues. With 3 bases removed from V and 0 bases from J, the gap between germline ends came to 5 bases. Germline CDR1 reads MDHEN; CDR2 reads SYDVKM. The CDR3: CASSFFATNEKLFF. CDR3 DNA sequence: TGTGCCAGCAGTTTCTTTGCAACTAATGAAAAACTGTTTTTT.